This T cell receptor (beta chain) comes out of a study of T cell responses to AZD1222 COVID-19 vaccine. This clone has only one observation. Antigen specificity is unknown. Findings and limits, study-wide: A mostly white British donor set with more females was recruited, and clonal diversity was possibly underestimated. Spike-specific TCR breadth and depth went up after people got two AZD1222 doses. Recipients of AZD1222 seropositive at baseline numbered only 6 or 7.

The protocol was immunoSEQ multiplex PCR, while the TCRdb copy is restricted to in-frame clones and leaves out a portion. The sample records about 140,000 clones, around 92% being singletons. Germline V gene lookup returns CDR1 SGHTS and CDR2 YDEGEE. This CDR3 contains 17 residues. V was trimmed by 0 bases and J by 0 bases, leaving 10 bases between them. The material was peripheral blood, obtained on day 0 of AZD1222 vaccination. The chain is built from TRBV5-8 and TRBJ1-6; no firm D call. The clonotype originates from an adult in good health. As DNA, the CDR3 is TGTGCCAGCAGCTTGGGTTCAGTGAGCTCCTATAATTCACCCCTCCACTTT. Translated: CASSLGSVSSYNSPLHF.